This T cell receptor beta chain was recorded in a study of identifying expanded T cells in peripheral blood. Collection occurred without any documented infections or immune events in donors. This table comes from immunoSEQ multiplex PCR, and its TCRdb copy is limited to in-frame clones, with some not included. The profile covers under 150,000 clones, with approximately 86% appearing a single time and roughly 8% taken by the ten largest. Study-level points and caveats: Approximately 2-week clone count variance significantly increased as total template count grew. Over approximately two and four weeks, about 17 and 20 clones changed, versus around 1.3 between replicates.

Notes on this clone: The antigen is unknown.

V was cut by 5 bases and J by 2 bases, with 10 bases left in between. The CDR3 spans 15 residues. Germline V CDR1 and CDR2: SGHTA, FQGTGA. This chain connects TRBV7-3 to TRBJ2-6; the D gene is possibly TRBD1 (5 bases). The specimen was blood. This TCR was recovered from a person between 18 and 69 years old in good health. The DNA for the CDR3 is TGTGCCAGCAGCATAAGGGGTACTGGGGCCAACGTCCTGACTTTC. Its protein product is CASSIRGTGANVLTF.